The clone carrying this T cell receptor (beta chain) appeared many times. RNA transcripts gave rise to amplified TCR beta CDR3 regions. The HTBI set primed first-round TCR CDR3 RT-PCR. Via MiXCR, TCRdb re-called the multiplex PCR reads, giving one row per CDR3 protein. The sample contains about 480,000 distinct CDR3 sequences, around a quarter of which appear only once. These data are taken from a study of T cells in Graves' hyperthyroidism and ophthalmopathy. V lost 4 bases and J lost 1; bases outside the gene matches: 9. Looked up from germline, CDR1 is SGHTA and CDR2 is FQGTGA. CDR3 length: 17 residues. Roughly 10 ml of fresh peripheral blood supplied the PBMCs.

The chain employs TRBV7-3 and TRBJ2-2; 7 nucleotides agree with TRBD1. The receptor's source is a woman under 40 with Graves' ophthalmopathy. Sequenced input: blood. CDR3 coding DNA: TGTGCCAGCAGCTCCGACAGGGTCGGAATGAACACCGGGGAGCTGTTTTTT. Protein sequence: CASSSDRVGMNTGELFF.